The 16 T cell receptor beta chains in this list originate from one sample, sequenced in a study of glioma-infiltrating T cells. Amplification of TCR alpha and beta CDR3 regions from RNA used iRepertoire nested multiplex PCR. TCRdb recomputed calls from the multiplex PCR reads with MiXCR, one row per CDR3 protein. The table has 100,000 to 150,000 distinct CDR3 sequences, around 23% seen once. The sequenced sample was glioma tissue, nonneoplastic brain tissue, or PBMCs (not recorded which). These receptors all come from a human donor with low-grade glioma or glioblastoma, undergoing nonglioma brain surgery, or in good health (not recorded which).

This clonotype was counted ten times or more. The V call is TRBV6-1, the J call TRBJ2-3; 9 nucleotides align to TRBD1. This CDR3 spans 18 amino acids. Germline CDR1 reads MNHNS; CDR2 reads SASEGT. With V trimmed by 6 bases and J by 3 bases, 16 bases remained unmatched. The CDR3 region is CASRITGGSFVRTDTQYF. The CDR3 DNA follows: TGTGCCAGCAGAATCACAGGGGGCTCTTTCGTTAGGACAGATACGCAGTATTTT.

In its sample, this clonotype was seen many times. The chain links TRBV20-1 to TRBJ2-1, with 9 bases matching TRBD2. The CDR3 has 15 residues. The J segment lost 6 bases and the V segment lost 0 bases, leaving 6 bases of the junction unmatched. Germline assignment: CDR1 DFQATT and CDR2 SNEGSKA (reference sequence). CDR3 protein: CSARDGGRVINEQFF. The CDR3 bases are TGCAGTGCTAGAGACGGCGGGAGGGTTATCAATGAGCAGTTCTTC.

This clonotype was detected only a few times. The CDR3 protein is CATSDRTRGGYNEQFF. CDR3 nucleotides: TGTGCCACCAGTGATCGGACTAGAGGGGGCTACAATGAGCAGTTCTTC. The V gene is TRBV24-1, the J gene TRBJ2-1; TRBD2 is a possible D gene (7 bases). Germline-derived CDR1 and CDR2 are KGHDR and SFDVKD. Trimming left V 3 bases short and J 3 bases short, with 14 bases between. This CDR3 region has 16 residues.

This clonotype has only one observation. A clone one base away is much larger, so this may be a read error. The chain joins TRBV20-1 to TRBJ2-7, with D tentatively TRBD2 (6 bases). This CDR3 spans 11 amino acids. The V gene's germline CDR1 is DFQATT and CDR2 SNEGSKA (reference sequence). V shed 6 bases and J shed 6 bases, with 12 bases lying between them. The CDR3 coding sequence is TGCAGTGCGGGACGGGGGTCCGAGCAGTACTTC. It codes for CSAGRGSEQYF.

On this clonotype: Its ends do not fully match the called genes, so a read error is possible. The V gene is TRBV7-7, the J gene TRBJ2-5, with TRBD2 identical over 7 bases. The CDR3 contains 16 residues. Per the germline V gene, CDR1 is SSHAT and CDR2 is FNYEAQ (reference sequence). CDR3 sequence: CASILGPAGIQETQYF. CDR3 nucleotides: TGTGCCAGCATCTTAGGCCCAGCGGGGATACAAGAGACCCAGTACTTC.

This clonotype was seen only a few times. The chain uses TRBV4-1 and TRBJ2-1; 10 positions agree with TRBD1. CDR3 length: 16 amino acids. Germline V gives CDR1 MGHRA, CDR2 YSYEKL. The junction had 3 bases not matched to a gene; V was cut back by 0 bases and J by 4 bases. The CDR3 DNA follows: TGCGCCAGCAGCCAAGATCGGGACAGGGGTTACAATGAGCAGTTCTTC. Its protein product is CASSQDRDRGYNEQFF.

The chain employs TRBV5-5 and TRBJ2-5; the match to TRBD2 covers 10 bases. V gave up 4 bases and J gave up 4 bases; unmatched junction bases: 7. Germline CDR1 SGHKS, CDR2 YYEKEE (reference sequence). The CDR3 loop spans 15 amino acids. CDR3 sequence (DNA): TGTGCCAGCAGCCCCGGGACTAGCGACGGAGAGACCCAGTACTTC. It is translated as CASSPGTSDGETQYF. Looking up the rest from reference TRBV5-5 and TRBJ2-5 gives the full variable domain: DAGVTQSPTHLIKTRGQQVTLRCSPISGHKSVSWYQQVLGQGPQFIFQYYEKEERGRGNFPDRFSARQFPNYSSELNVNALLLGDSALYLCASSPGTSDGETQYFGPGTRLLVL.

In regard to this clonotype: A much bigger clone sits one base away, suggesting this may be a read error. The rearrangement joins TRBV7-9 to TRBJ2-3; TRBD2 might be the D (6 bases). Germline CDR1 is SEHNR and CDR2 is FQNEAQ (reference sequence). The CDR3 runs to 14 residues. The CDR3 loop reads CDSRGTSPLGTQYF. The CDR3 bases are TGTGACAGTCGGGGGACGAGCCCTCTCGGTACGCAGTATTTT. The full variable domain, its missing parts supplied by reference TRBV7-9 and TRBJ2-3, is DTGVSQNPRHKITKRGQNVTFRCDPISEHNRLYWYRQTLGQGPEFLTYFQNEAQLEKSRLLSDRFSAERPKGSFSTLEIQRTEQGDSAMYLCDSRGTSPLGTQYFGPGTRLTVL.

This clonotype was observed a few times. This chain joins TRBV14 and TRBJ1-1, with D unclear. Germline CDR1 is SGHDN and CDR2 is FVKESK. The CDR3 is 14 amino acids. V was pared by 5 bases and J by 1 base, with 11 bases between. The CDR3 is CASSAQLANTEAFF. The CDR3, as DNA: TGTGCCAGCAGCGCACAGCTTGCGAACACTGAAGCTTTCTTT.

Worth noting for this clonotype: A much more abundant neighbour one base away suggests this may be a read error. V gene TRBV6-2 or TRBV6-3 combines with J gene TRBJ1-3, with D unclear. The CDR3 runs 13 residues. CDR1 and CDR2 from the germline V gene are MNHEY and SVGEGT. The CDR3 coding sequence is TGTGCCAGCAGTTCCACCTCAGGAAACACCAAATATTTT. Residues: CASSSTSGNTKYF.

A remark on this clonotype: This sequence may be a read error, since a much larger clone differs from it by one base. The rearrangement uses TRBV15 and TRBJ2-3; D is unclear. V was trimmed by 2 bases and J by 2 bases, leaving 8 bases between them. Germline CDR1 reads LNHNV; CDR2 reads YYDKDF (reference sequence). This CDR3 comprises 14 residues. The CDR3 here is CATSRRTATDTQYF. The CDR3 DNA is TGTGCCACCAGCAGAAGAACCGCCACAGATACGCAGTATTTT.

With regard to this clonotype: This may stem from a read error, because a much larger clone lies one nucleotide away. The rearrangement uses TRBV19 and TRBJ2-3; D not certain. V lost 3 bases and J 2 bases, leaving 12 bases between the germline ends. The CDR3 length is 15 residues. CDR1 is LNHDA, CDR2 SQIVND, per germline (reference sequence). This CDR3 is CASSIPIDPTDTQYF. CDR3 DNA: TGTGCCAGTAGTATCCCCATAGATCCCACAGATACGCAGTATTTT.

This clonotype has a count of ten or more. CDR3 in amino acids: CASSLDPLFGREQYF. The CDR3 DNA follows: TGTGCCAGCAGCTTAGACCCCCTCTTCGGTCGCGAGCAGTACTTC. The V gene is TRBV7-2, the J gene TRBJ2-7; D is unclear. The CDR3 runs to 15 residues. The V end lost 1 base, the J end lost 6 bases, and 16 bases lay between the germline ends. The germline gives CDR1 SGHTA, CDR2 FQGNSA.

J is TRBJ2-3 and V is TRBV4-1; 10 nucleotides align to TRBD1. Germline values: CDR1 MGHRA, CDR2 YSYEKL. The CDR3 sequence is 17 residues long. The V and J ends lost 0 bases and 4 bases, in that order; junction bases with no gene match: 7. The CDR3 sequence: CASSQEWTGGVPDTQYF. CDR3 sequence (DNA): TGCGCCAGCAGCCAAGAGTGGACAGGGGGGGTCCCAGATACGCAGTATTTT.

This clonotype has at least ten counts. The rearrangement links TRBV3-1 to TRBJ1-3, with unresolved D. The CDR3 covers 16 residues. V was clipped by 1 base and J by 2 bases, with 12 bases between them. The V gene's germline CDR1 is LGHDT and CDR2 YNNKEL (reference sequence). In nucleotides, the CDR3 is TGTGCCAGCAGCCAAGCAGGCACGGGCACTGGAAACACCATATATTTT. Translated, it gives CASSQAGTGTGNTIYF.

This clonotype was counted many times. CDR3 loop: CSAREGPGEQYF. CDR3 nucleotides: TGCAGTGCTAGAGAGGGACCCGGAGAGCAGTACTTC. The chain recombines TRBV20-1 with TRBJ2-7; D tentatively reads TRBD1 or TRBD2 (5 bases each). The CDR3 has 12 residues. Germline loops: CDR1 DFQATT, CDR2 SNEGSKA (reference sequence). Trimming removed 0 bases at V and 7 bases at J, with 10 bases between.